The source of this T cell receptor (beta chain) is a study of T-cell memory formation after mild COVID-19. Study context: Most TCR clusters belonged to a single donor.

Germline CDR1 SGHRS, CDR2 YFSETQ. Trimming took 0 bases from V and 5 from J, leaving 9 bases between them. This CDR3 is built from 14 residues. After 5'RACE with constant-segment primers, TCR alpha and TCR beta cDNA libraries carrying sample barcodes and UMIs were obtained. TCRdb used MiXCR to reprocess the 5' RACE reads, holding one entry per CDR3 protein. The sample has fewer than 350,000 distinct CDR3 sequences, approximately 16% seen once. Specimen: PBMCs or a T cell subset sorted from them (not recorded which). This sequence was found in a young man who had mild COVID-19 (a few samples of this study predate the infection). Cell type and time point are not known. The gene calls are TRBV5-1 and TRBJ2-1; a weak D match, TRBD1 (5 bases). In DNA, the CDR3 is TGCGCCAGCAGCTTGGACAGGCTAGACAATGAGCAGTTCTTC. Its protein product is CASSLDRLDNEQFF.